A single sample gave rise to the 3 T cell receptor beta chains below, sequenced in a study of T-cell reconstitution after alpha-beta-depleted transplantation in children. Unique molecular identifiers were incorporated when the TCRbeta library was constructed. TCRdb re-called the PCR reads with MiXCR, one entry per CDR3 protein. In the table there are 700,000 or so distinct CDR3 sequences, 10% to 15% of which are singletons. This material consisted of PBMCs, taken before TCRalphabeta/CD19-depleted stem cell transplant. The receptors originated from a girl aged 2 to 9 with congenital amegakaryocytic thrombocytopenia, due to receive a stem cell transplant.

The genes are TRBV5-1 and TRBJ2-7; 7 nucleotides line up with TRBD2. V trimming: 9 bases; J trimming: 3 bases; junction bases outside the gene matches: 15. CDR1 is SGHRS, CDR2 YFSETQ, per germline. The CDR3 sequence is 15 residues long. In DNA, the CDR3 is TGCGCCATGGGAGTCCGGGAGGCTATTTGCTACGAGCAGTACTTC. Amino acids: CAMGVREAICYEQYF. The variable domain in full, with the rest retrieved from reference TRBV5-1 and TRBJ2-7, is KAGVTQTPRYLIKTRGQQVTLSCSPISGHRSVSWYQQTPGQGLQFLFEYFSETQRNKGNFPGRFSGRQFSNSRSEMNVSTLELGDSALYLCAMGVREAICYEQYFGPGTRLTVT.

The chain combines TRBV11-1 with TRBJ1-6; TRBD1 agrees at 7 bases. This CDR3 spans 18 amino acids. Per the germline V gene, CDR1 is SGHAT and CDR2 is FQDESV (reference sequence). J lost 2 bases, V lost 5 bases, and 12 bases had no gene match. DNA for the CDR3: TGTGCCAGCAGCCAGGGGGTCGCTGGAAAGCCCTATAATTCACCCCTCCACTTT. This encodes CASSQGVAGKPYNSPLHF.

This clonotype has just a few counts. V gene TRBV29-1 combines with J gene TRBJ2-1, with D unresolved. Germline V gene sequence: CDR1 SQVTM, CDR2 ANQGSEA. The CDR3 has 15 residues. V lost 0 bases and J 0 bases, leaving 9 bases between the germline ends. The CDR3 nucleotides are TGCAGCGTTGAAGACGCACAGAGCTCCTACAATGAGCAGTTCTTC. Translation gives CSVEDAQSSYNEQFF.